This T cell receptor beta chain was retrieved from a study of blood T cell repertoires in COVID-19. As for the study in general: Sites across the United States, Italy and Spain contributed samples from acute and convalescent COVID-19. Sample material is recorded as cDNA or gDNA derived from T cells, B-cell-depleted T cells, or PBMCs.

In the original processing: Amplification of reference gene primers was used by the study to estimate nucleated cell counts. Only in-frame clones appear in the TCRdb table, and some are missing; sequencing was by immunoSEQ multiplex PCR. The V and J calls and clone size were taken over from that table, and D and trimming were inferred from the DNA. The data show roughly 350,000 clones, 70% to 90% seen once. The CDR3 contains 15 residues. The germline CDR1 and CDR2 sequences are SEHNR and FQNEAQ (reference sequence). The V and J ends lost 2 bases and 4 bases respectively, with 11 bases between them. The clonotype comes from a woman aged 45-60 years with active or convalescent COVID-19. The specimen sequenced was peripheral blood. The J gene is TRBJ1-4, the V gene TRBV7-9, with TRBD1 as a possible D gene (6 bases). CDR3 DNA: TGTGCCAGCAGCTTATCTACAGGGCTTAATGAAAAACTGTTTTTT. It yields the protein CASSLSTGLNEKLFF. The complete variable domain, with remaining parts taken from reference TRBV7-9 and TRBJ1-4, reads DTGVSQNPRHKITKRGQNVTFRCDPISEHNRLYWYRQTLGQGPEFLTYFQNEAQLEKSRLLSDRFSAERPKGSFSTLEIQRTEQGDSAMYLCASSLSTGLNEKLFFGSGTQLSVL.